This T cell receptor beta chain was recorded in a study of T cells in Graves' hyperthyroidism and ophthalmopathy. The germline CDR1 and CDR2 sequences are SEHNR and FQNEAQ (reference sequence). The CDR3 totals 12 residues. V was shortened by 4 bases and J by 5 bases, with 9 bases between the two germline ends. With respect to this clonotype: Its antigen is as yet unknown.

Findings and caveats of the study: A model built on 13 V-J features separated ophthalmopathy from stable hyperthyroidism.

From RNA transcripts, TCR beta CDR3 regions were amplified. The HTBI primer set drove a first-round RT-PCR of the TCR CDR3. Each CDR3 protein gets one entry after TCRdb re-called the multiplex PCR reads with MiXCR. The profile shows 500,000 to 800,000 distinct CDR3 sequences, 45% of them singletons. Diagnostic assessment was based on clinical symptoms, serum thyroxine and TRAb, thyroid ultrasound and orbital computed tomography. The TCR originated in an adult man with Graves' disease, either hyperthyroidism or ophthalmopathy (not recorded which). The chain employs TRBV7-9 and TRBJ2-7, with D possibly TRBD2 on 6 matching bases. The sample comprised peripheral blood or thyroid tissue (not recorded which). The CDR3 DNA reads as TGTGCCAGCAGCTGGGCGGGGAACGAGCAGTACTTC. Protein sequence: CASSWAGNEQYF.